The T cell receptor beta chain described here comes from a study of blood T cell repertoires in COVID-19. On the study more broadly: Specimens from acute and convalescent COVID-19 originated in the United States, Italy and Spain. Nucleic acid was either cDNA or gDNA, and it came from T cells, B-cell-depleted T cells, or PBMCs.

TCRdb keeps only in-frame clones here, not all; method: immunoSEQ multiplex PCR. The table has over 120,000 clones, approximately 88% seen once; the top ten hold about 2%. This sequence was found in a man aged 65 to 85 with acute or convalescent COVID-19. Sequencing was done on a sample of peripheral blood.

The CDR3 sequence is CASSRQGSMETQYF. CDR3 DNA sequence: TGTGCCAGCAGCCGACAGGGGAGTATGGAGACCCAGTACTTC. This chain uses TRBV6-5 with TRBJ2-5; 8 bases are a match to TRBD1. Germline V gives CDR1 MNHEY, CDR2 SVGAGI. CDR3 length: 14 residues. V trimming: 6 bases; J trimming: 5 bases; junction bases outside the gene matches: 8.